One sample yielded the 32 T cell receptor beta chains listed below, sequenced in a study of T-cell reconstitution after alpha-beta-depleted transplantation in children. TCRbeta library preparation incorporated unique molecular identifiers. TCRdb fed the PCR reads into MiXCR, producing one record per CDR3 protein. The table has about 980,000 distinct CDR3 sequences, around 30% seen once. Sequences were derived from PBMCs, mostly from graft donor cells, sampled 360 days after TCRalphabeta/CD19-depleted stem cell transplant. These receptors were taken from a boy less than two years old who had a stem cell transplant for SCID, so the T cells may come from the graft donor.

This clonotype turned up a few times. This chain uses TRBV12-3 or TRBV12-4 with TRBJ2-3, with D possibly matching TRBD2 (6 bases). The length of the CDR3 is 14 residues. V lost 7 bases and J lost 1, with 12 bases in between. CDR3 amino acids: CASIRWGGTDTQYF. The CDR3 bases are TGTGCCAGCATTCGGTGGGGGGGCACAGATACGCAGTATTTT.

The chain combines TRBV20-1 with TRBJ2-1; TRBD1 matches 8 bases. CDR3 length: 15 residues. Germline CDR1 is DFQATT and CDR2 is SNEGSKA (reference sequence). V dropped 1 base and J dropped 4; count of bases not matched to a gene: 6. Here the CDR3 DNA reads TGCAGTGCTAGAGTGGGACAGGCTGTATACAATGAGCAGTTCTTC. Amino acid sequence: CSARVGQAVYNEQFF.

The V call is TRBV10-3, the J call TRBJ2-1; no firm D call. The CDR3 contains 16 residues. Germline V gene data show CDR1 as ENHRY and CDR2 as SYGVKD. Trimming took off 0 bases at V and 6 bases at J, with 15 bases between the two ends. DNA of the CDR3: TGTGCCATCAGTGAGTCCGCGGTGAAGAAACGCAATGAGCAGTTCTTC. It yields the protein CAISESAVKKRNEQFF.

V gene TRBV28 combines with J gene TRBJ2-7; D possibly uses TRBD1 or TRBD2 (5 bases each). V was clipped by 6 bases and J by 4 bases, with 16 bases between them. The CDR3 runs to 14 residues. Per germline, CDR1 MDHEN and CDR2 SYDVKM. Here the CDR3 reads CASSQPGTRYEQYF. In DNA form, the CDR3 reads TGTGCCAGCAGCCAGCCGGGGACGAGGTACGAGCAGTACTTC.

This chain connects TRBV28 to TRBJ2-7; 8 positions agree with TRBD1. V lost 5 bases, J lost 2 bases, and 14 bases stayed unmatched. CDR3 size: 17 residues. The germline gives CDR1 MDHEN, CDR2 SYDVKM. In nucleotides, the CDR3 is TGTGCCAGCAGTCCCTCACCGACAGGGGTACGGACCTACGAGCAGTACTTC. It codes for CASSPSPTGVRTYEQYF.

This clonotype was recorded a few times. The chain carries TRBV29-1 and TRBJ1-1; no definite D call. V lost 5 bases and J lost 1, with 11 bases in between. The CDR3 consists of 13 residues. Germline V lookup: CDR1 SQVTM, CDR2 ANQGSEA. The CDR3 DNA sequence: TGCAGCGTTCGACTCAGGAGGAACACTGAAGCTTTCTTT. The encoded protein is CSVRLRRNTEAFF. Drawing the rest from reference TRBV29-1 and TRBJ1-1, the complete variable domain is SAVISQKPSRDICQRGTSLTIQCQVDSQVTMMFWYRQQPGQSLTLIATANQGSEATYESGFVIDKFPISRPNLTFSTLTVSNMSPEDSSIYLCSVRLRRNTEAFFGQGTRLTVV.

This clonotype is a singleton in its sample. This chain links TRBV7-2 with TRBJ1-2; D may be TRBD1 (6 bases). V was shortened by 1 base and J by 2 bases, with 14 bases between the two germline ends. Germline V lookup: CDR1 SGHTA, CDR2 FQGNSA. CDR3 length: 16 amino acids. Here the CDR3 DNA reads TGTGCCAGCAGCTTAGTCCCTCAGGACAGAAACTATGGCTACACCTTC. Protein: CASSLVPQDRNYGYTF.

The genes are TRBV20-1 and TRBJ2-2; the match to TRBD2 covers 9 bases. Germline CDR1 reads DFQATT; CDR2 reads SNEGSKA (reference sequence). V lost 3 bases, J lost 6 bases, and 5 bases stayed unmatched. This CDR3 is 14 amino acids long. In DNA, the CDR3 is TGCAGTGCTAGGAGGACTAGCGTATCCGGGGAGCTGTTTTTT. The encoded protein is CSARRTSVSGELFF.

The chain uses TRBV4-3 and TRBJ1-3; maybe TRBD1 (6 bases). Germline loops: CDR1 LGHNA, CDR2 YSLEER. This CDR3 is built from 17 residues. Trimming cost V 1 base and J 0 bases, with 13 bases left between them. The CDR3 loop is CASSQVRGGHSGNTIYF. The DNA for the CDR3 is TGCGCCAGCAGCCAAGTACGGGGGGGCCACTCTGGAAACACCATATATTTT.

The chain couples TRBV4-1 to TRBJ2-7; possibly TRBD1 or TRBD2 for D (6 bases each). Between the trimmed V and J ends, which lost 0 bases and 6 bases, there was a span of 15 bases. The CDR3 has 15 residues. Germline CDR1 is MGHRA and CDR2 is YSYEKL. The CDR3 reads CASSQDGGGNGEQYF. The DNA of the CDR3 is TGCGCCAGCAGCCAAGATGGGGGCGGGAACGGCGAGCAGTACTTC.

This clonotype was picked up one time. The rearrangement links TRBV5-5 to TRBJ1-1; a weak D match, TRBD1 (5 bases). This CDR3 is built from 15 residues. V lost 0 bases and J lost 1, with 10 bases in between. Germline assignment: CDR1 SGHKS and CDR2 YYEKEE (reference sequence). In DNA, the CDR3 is TGTGCCAGCAGCTTGGCGGCCAGGGCGAACACTGAAGCTTTCTTT. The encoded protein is CASSLAARANTEAFF.

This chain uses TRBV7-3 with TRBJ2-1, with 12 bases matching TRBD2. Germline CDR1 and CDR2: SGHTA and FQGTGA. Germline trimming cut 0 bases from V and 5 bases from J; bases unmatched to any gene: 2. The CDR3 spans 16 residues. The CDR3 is CASSLTLAGGNNEQFF. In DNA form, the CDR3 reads TGTGCCAGCAGCTTAACGCTAGCGGGGGGGAACAATGAGCAGTTCTTC.

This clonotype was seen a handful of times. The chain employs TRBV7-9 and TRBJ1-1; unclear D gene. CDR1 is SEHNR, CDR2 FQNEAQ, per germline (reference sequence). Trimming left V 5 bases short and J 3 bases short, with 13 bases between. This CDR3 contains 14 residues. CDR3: CASSPPRAYTEAFF. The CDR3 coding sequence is TGTGCCAGCAGCCCCCCTCGGGCATACACTGAAGCTTTCTTT.

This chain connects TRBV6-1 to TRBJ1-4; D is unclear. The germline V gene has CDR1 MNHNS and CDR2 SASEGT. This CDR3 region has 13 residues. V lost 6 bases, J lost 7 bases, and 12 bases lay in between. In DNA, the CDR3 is TGTGCCAGCAGCCCCAACCTGAGTGAAAAACTGTTTTTT. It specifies CASSPNLSEKLFF.

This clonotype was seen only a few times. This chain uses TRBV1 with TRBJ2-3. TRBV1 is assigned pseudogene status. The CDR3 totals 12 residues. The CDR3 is CTSSLGTDTQYF. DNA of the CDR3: TGCACCAGCAGCCTCGGCACAGATACGCAGTATTTT.

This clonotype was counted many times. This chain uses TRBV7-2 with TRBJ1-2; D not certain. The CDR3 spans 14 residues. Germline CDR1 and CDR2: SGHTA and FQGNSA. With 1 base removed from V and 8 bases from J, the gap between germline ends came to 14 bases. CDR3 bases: TGTGCCAGCAGCTTAGGGCGGGGATCAAAGGGCTACACCTTC. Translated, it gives CASSLGRGSKGYTF. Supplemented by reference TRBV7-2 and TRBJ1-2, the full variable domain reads GAGVSQSPSNKVTEKGKDVELRCDPISGHTALYWYRQSLGQGLEFLIYFQGNSAPDKSGLPSDRFSAERTGGSVSTLTIQRTQQEDSAVYLCASSLGRGSKGYTFGSGTRLTVV.

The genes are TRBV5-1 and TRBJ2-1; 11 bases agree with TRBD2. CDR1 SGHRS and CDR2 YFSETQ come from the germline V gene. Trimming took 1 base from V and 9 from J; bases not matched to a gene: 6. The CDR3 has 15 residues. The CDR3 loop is CASSLTSGGLGEQFF. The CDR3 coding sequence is TGCGCCAGCAGCTTGACTAGCGGGGGCCTCGGTGAGCAGTTCTTC. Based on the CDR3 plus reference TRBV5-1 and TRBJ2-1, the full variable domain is KAGVTQTPRYLIKTRGQQVTLSCSPISGHRSVSWYQQTPGQGLQFLFEYFSETQRNKGNFPGRFSGRQFSNSRSEMNVSTLELGDSALYLCASSLTSGGLGEQFFGPGTRLTVL.

DNA of the CDR3: TGTGCCATCAGTGATACCGGGGGTAGCACAGATACGCAGTATTTT. Its protein is CAISDTGGSTDTQYF. The V and J genes are TRBV10-3 and TRBJ2-3; D might be TRBD2 (6 bases). The CDR3 runs 15 residues. The germline V gene has CDR1 ENHRY and CDR2 SYGVKD. Trimming cost V 3 bases and J 0 bases, with 10 bases left between them.

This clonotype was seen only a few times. The CDR3, as DNA: TGTGCCAGCAGCTTGACTGTGTCGGACACCGGGGAGCTGTTTTTT. This encodes CASSLTVSDTGELFF. This chain uses TRBV5-5 with TRBJ2-2; D ambiguous. This CDR3 has 15 residues. V dropped 1 base and J dropped 3 bases, with 10 bases sitting between them. The germline CDR1 and CDR2 sequences are SGHKS and YYEKEE (reference sequence).

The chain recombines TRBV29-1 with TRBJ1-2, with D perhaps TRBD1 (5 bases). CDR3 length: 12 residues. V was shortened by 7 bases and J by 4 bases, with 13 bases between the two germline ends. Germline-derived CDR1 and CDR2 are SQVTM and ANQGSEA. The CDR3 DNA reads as TGCAGCGCCGGTTCCGGGGGCTATGGCTACACCTTC. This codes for CSAGSGGYGYTF.

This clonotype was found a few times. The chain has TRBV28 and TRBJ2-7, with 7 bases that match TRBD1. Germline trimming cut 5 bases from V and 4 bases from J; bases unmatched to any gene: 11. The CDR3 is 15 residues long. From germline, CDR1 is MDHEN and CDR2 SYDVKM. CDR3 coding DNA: TGTGCCAGCAGTGGATTGACAGGGCGCGGATACGAGCAGTACTTC. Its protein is CASSGLTGRGYEQYF.

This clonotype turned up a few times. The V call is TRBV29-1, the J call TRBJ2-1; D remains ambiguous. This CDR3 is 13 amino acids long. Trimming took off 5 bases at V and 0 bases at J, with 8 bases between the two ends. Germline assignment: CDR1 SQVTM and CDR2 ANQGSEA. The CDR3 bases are TGCAGCGTTCGTCTAGGCTCCTACAATGAGCAGTTCTTC. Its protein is CSVRLGSYNEQFF.

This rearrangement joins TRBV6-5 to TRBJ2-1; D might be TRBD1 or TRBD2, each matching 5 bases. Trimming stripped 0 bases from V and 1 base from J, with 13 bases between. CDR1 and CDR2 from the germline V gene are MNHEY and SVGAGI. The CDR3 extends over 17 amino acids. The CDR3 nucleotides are TGTGCCAGCAGTTACTCTGGGTGGGGGAATTCCTACAATGAGCAGTTCTTC. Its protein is CASSYSGWGNSYNEQFF.

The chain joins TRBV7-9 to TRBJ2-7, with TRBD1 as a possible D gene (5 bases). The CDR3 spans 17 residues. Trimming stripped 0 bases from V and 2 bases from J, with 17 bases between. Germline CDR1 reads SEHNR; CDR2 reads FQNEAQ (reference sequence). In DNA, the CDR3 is TGTGCCAGCAGCTTAGCCACCTTCAGGCAGGGTACCTACGAGCAGTACTTC. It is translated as CASSLATFRQGTYEQYF.

CDR3 amino acids: CSVEVFGTVYF. In nucleotides, the CDR3 is TGCAGCGTTGAAGTCTTTGGGACAGTATATTTT. The gene calls are TRBV29-1 and TRBJ1-3; TRBD1 agrees at 7 bases. Looked up from germline, CDR1 is SQVTM and CDR2 is ANQGSEA. V dropped 1 base and J dropped 14; count of bases not matched to a gene: 5. The CDR3 covers 11 residues.

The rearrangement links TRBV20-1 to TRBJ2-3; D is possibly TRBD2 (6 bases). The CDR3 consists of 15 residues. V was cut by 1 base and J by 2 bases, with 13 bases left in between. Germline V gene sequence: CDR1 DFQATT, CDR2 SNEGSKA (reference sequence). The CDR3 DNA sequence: TGCAGTGCTAGAGGGTCTAGCGATTTCACAGATACGCAGTATTTT. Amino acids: CSARGSSDFTDTQYF.

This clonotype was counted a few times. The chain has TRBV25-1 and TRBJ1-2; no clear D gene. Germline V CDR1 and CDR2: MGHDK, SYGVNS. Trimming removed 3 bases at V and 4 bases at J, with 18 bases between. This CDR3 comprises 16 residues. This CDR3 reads CASSEKGKLGGYGYTF. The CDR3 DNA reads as TGTGCCAGCAGTGAGAAAGGGAAACTGGGTGGCTATGGCTACACCTTC.

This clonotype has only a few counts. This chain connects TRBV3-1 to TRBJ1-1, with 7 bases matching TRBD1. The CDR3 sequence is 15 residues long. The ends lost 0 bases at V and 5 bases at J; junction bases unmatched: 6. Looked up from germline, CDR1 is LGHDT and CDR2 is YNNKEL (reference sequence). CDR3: CASSQELQGWTEAFF. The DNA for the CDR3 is TGTGCCAGCAGCCAAGAACTACAGGGGTGGACTGAAGCTTTCTTT. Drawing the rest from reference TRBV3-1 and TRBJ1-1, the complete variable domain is DTAVSQTPKYLVTQMGNDKSIKCEQNLGHDTMYWYKQDSKKFLKIMFSYNNKELIINETVPNRFSPKSPDKAHLNLHINSLELGDSAVYFCASSQELQGWTEAFFGQGTRLTVV.

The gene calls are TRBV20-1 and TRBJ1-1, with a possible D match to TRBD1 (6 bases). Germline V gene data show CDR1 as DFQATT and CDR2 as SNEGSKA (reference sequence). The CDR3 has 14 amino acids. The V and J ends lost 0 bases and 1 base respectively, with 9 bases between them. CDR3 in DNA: TGCAGTGCTAGAGAGGACAGTGGGAACACTGAAGCTTTCTTT. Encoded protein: CSAREDSGNTEAFF.

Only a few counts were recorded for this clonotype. The CDR3 protein is CASSGRVGGTEAFF. CDR3 nucleotides: TGTGCCAGCAGTGGACGAGTGGGGGGCACTGAAGCTTTCTTT. This chain joins TRBV27 and TRBJ1-1; tentatively, D is TRBD1 (5 bases). V dropped 5 bases and J dropped 4 bases, with 14 bases sitting between them. Germline V gene sequence: CDR1 MNHEY, CDR2 SMNVEV (reference sequence). This CDR3 contains 14 residues.

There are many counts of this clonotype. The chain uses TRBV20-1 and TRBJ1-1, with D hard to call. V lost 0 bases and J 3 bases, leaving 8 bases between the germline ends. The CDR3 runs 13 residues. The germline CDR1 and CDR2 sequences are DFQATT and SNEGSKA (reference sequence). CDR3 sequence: CSARDGRDTEAFF. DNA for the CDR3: TGCAGTGCTAGAGATGGGCGGGACACTGAAGCTTTCTTT.

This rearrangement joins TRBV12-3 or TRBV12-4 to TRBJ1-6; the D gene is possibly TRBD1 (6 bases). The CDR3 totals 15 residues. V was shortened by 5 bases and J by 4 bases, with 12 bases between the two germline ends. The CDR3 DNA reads TGTGCCAGCAGTCGACAGGCAACGTATAATTCACCCCTCCACTTT. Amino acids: CASSRQATYNSPLHF.